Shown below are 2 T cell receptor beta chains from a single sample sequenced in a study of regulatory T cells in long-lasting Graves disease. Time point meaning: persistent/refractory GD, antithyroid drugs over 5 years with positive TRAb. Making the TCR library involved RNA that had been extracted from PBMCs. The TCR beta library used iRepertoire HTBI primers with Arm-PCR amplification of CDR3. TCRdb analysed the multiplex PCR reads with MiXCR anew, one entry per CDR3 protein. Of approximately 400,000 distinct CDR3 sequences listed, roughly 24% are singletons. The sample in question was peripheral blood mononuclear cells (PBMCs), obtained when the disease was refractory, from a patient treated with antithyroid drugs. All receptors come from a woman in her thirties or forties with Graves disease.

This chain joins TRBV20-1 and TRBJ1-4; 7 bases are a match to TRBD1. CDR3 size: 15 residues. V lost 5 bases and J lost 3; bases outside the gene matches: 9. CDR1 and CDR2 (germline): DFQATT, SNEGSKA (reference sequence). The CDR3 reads CSAVRGDSSNEKLFF. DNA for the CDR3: TGCAGTGCTGTTCGTGGGGACAGCTCTAATGAAAAACTGTTTTTT.

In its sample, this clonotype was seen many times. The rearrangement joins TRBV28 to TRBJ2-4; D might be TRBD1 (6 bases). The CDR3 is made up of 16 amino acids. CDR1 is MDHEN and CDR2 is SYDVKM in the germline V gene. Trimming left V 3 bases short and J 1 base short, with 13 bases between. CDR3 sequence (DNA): TGTGCCAGCAGTTTTTTCAGGGGCAAGGCCAAAAACATTCAGTACTTC. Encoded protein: CASSFFRGKAKNIQYF. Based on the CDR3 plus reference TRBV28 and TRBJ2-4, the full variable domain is DVKVTQSSRYLVKRTGEKVFLECVQDMDHENMFWYRQDPGLGLRLIYFSYDVKMKEKGDIPEGYSVSREKKERFSLILESASTNQTSMYLCASSFFRGKAKNIQYFGAGTRLSVL.